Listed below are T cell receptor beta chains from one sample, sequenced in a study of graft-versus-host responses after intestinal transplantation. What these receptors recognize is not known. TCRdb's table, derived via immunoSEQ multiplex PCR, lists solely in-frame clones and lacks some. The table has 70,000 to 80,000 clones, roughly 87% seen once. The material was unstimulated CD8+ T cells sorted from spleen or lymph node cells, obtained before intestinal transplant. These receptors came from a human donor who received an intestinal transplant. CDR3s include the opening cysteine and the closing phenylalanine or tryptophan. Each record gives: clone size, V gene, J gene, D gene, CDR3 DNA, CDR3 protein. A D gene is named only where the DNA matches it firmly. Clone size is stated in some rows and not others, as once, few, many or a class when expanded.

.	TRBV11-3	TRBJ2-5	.	TGTGCCAGCAGCTTAGGGTCCCCCGGGACCCAGTACTTC	CASSLGSPGTQYF
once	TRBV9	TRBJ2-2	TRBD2	TGTGCCAGCAGCGGGACTAGCGGGGGACCCGGGGAGCTGTTTTTT	CASSGTSGGPGELFF
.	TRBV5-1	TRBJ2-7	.	TGCGCCAGCAGCTTTAGGGGTTTCTCCTACGAGCAGTACTTC	CASSFRGFSYEQYF
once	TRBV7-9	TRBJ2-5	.	TGTGCCAGCAGCTTTACGCCTCAGGAGACCCAGTACTTC	CASSFTPQETQYF
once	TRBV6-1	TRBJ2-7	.	TGTGCCAGCAGTGAGGGGGGGCAGACCGAGCAGTACTTC	CASSEGGQTEQYF
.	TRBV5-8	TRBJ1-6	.	TGTGCCAGCGTAGCAGAGAGCTCCTATAATTCACCCCTCCACTTT	CASVAESSYNSPLHF
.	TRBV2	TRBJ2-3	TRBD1	TGTGCCAGCAGTGTGTGGAAGGGGGCCGGAGATACGCAGTATTTT	CASSVWKGAGDTQYF
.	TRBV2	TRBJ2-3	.	TGTGCCAGCAAGGCTAGCGCCACAGATACGCAGTATTTT	CASKASATDTQYF
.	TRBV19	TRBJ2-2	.	TGTGCCAGTAGTAGGGGCAGCCTCACCGGGGAGCTGTTTTTT	CASSRGSLTGELFF
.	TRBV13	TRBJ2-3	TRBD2	TGTGCCAGCAGCCCAAGAGGGGGGACTAGCGGGGGGGCCGTCACAGATACGCAGTATTTT	CASSPRGGTSGGAVTDTQYF
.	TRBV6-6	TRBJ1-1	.	TGTGCCAGCAGTTACAAGGGGGGGCGTGGGAACACTGAAGCTTTCTTT	CASSYKGGRGNTEAFF
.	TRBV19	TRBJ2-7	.	TGTGCCAGTAGTGTCAACCCGGCCTACGAGCAGTACTTC	CASSVNPAYEQYF
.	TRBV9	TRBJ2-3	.	TGTGCCAGCAGCACGGATCAGGGGCCAGGCCGTGGGCAGTATTTT	CASSTDQGPGRGQYF
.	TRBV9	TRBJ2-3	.	TGTGCCAGCAGCGTATGGCCAGGCTACACAGATACGCAGTATTTT	CASSVWPGYTDTQYF
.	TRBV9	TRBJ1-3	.	TGTGCCAGCAGCCCAACGGGACTGAACTCTGGAAACACCATATATTTT	CASSPTGLNSGNTIYF
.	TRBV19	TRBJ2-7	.	TGTGCCAGTAGTACCTTCGGAGGGTCAGGCTACGAGCAGTACTTC	CASSTFGGSGYEQYF
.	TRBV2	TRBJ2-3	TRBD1	TGTGCCAGCAGTGAAGGGCAGGGGGCTCAAGATACGCAGTATTTT	CASSEGQGAQDTQYF
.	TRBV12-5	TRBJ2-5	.	TGTGCTAGTGGGGAGGGTACTCACGAGACCCAGTACTTC	CASGEGTHETQYF
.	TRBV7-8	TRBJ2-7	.	TGTGCCAGCAGCTCAAACTCCTACGAGCAGTACTTC	CASSSNSYEQYF
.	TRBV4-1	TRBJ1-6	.	TGCGCCAGCAGCCGAAGGGGGTCGGATTCACCCCTCCACTTT	CASSRRGSDSPLHF
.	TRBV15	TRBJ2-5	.	TGTGCCACCAGCAGAGCCCGAGGACAGCGCGAGACCCAGTACTTC	CATSRARGQRETQYF
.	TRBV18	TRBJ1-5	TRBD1	TGTGCCAGCCCATCCGGGTGCAGGGGGGATCAGCCCCAGCATTTT	CASPSGCRGDQPQHF
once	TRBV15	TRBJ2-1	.	TGTGCCACCAGGAGTTCCCAGGGGGGAGCCTCCTACAATGAGCAGTTCTTC	CATRSSQGGASYNEQFF
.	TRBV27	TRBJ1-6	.	TGTGCCAGCACGAGGGTCGGGAATTCACCCCTCCACTTT	CASTRVGNSPLHF
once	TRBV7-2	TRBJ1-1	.	TGTGCCAGCAGCTTTTGGGCGACCCAGGCTGAAGCTTTCTTT	CASSFWATQAEAFF
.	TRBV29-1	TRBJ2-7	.	TGCAGCGTTCAGTCGGGACACCGCTCCTACGAGCAGTACTTC	CSVQSGHRSYEQYF